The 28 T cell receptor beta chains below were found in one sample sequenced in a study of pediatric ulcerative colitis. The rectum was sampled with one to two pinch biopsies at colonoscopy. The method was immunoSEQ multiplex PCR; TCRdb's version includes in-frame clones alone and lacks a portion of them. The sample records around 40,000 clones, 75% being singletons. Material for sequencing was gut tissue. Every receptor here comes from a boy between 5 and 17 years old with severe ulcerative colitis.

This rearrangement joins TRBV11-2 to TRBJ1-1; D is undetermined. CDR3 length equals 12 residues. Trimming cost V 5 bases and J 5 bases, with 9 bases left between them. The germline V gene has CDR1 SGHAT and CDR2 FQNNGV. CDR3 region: CASSTWETEAFF. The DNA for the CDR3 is TGTGCCAGCAGCACATGGGAGACTGAAGCTTTCTTT.

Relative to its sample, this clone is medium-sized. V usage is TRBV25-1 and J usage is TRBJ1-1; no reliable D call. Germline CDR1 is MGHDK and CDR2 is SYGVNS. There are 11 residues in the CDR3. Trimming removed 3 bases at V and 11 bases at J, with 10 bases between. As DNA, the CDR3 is TGTGCCAGCAGTGAGGGAAGAGGCGCTTTCTTT. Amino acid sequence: CASSEGRGAFF.

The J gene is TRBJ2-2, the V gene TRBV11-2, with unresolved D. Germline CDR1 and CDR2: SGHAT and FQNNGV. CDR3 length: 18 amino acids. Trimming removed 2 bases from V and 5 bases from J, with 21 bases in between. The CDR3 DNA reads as TGTGCCAGCAGCTTATTCCCCCTGGGAAGGGTTGGGACCGGGGAGCTGTTTTTT. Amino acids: CASSLFPLGRVGTGELFF.

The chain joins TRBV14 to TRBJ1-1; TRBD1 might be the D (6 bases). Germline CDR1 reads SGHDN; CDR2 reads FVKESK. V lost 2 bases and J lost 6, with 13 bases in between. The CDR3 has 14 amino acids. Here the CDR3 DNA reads TGTGCCAGCAGCCAAACAGGGTATAGGGCTGAAGCTTTCTTT. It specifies CASSQTGYRAEAFF. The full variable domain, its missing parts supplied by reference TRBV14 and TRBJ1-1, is EAGVTQFPSHSVIEKGQTVTLRCDPISGHDNLYWYRRVMGKEIKFLLHFVKESKQDESGMPNNRFLAERTGGTYSTLKVQPAELEDSGVYFCASSQTGYRAEAFFGQGTRLTVV.

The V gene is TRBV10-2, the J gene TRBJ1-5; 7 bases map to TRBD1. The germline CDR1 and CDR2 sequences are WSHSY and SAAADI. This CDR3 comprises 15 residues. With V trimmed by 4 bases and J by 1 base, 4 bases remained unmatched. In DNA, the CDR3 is TGCGCCAGCAGTGGGTCAGGGGGGAGCAATCAGCCCCAGCATTTT. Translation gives CASSGSGGSNQPQHF.

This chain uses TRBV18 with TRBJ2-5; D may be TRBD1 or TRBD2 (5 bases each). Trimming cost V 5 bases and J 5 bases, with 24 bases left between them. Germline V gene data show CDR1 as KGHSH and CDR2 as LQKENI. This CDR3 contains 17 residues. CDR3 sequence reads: CASSTGTSGGSWETQYF. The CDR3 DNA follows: TGTGCCAGCTCAACGGGAACTAGTGGGGGATCATGGGAGACCCAGTACTTC. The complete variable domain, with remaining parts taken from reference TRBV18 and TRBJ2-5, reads NAGVMQNPRHLVRRRGQEARLRCSPMKGHSHVYWYRQLPEEGLKFMVYLQKENIIDESGMPKERFSAEFPKEGPSILRIQQVVRGDSAAYFCASSTGTSGGSWETQYFGPGTRLLVL.

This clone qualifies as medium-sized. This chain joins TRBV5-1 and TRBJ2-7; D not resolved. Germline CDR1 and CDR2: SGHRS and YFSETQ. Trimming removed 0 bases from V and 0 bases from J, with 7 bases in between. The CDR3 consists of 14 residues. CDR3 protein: CASSLVGSSYEQYF. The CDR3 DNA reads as TGCGCCAGCAGCTTGGTGGGCAGCTCCTACGAGCAGTACTTC.

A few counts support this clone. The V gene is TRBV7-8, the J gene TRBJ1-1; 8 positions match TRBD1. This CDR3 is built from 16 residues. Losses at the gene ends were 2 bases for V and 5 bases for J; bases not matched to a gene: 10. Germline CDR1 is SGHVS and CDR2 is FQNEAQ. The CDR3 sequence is CASSLTKRTGRTEAFF. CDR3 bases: TGTGCCAGCAGCTTAACGAAGAGGACAGGGAGAACTGAAGCTTTCTTT.

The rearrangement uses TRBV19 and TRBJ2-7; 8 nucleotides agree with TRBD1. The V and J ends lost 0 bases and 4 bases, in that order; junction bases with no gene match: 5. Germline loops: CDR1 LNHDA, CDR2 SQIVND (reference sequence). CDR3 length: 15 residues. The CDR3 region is CASSIEGTGPYEQYF. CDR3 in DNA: TGTGCCAGTAGTATAGAGGGGACAGGCCCTTACGAGCAGTACTTC.

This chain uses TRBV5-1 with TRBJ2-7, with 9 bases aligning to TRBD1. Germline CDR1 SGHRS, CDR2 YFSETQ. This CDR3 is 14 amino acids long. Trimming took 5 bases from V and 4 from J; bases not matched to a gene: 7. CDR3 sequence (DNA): TGCGCCAGCAGGCCCGGGACAGGGACTTACGAGCAGTACTTC. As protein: CASRPGTGTYEQYF.

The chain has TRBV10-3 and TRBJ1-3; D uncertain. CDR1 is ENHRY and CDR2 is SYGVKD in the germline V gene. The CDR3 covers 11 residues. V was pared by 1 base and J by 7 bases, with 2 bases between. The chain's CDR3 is CAISEFNTIYF. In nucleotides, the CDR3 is TGTGCCATCAGTGAGTTCAACACCATATATTTT.

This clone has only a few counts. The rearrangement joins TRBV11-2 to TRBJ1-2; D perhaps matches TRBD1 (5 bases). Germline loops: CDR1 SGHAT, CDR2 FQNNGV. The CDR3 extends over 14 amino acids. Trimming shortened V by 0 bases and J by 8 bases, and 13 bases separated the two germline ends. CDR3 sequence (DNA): TGTGCCAGCAGCTTAGATCGGACACTGGAAGGCTACACCTTC. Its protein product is CASSLDRTLEGYTF.

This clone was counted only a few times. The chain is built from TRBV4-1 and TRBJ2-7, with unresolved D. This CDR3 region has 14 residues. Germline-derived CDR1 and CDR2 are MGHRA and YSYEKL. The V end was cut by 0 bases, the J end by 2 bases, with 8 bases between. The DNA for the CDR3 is TGCGCCAGCAGCCAAGATCTAACTGCCTACGAGCAGTACTTC. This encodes CASSQDLTAYEQYF.

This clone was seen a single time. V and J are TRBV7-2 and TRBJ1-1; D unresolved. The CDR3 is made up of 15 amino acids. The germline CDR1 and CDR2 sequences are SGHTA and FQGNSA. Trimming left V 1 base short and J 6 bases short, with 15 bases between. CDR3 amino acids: CASSLDDMADPEAFF. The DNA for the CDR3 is TGTGCCAGCAGCTTAGATGATATGGCCGACCCTGAAGCTTTCTTT.

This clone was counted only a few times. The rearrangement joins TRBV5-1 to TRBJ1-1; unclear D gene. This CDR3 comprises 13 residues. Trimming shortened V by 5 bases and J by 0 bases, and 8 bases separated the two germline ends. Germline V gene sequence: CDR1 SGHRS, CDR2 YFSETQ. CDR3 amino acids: CASRTDLNTEAFF. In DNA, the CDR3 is TGCGCCAGCAGGACTGATCTGAACACTGAAGCTTTCTTT.

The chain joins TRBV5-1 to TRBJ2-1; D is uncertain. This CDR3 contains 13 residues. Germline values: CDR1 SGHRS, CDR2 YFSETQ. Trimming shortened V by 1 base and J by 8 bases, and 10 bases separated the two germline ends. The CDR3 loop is CASSLSRRDEQFF. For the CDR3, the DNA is TGCGCCAGCAGCTTGTCCAGGCGCGATGAGCAGTTCTTC.

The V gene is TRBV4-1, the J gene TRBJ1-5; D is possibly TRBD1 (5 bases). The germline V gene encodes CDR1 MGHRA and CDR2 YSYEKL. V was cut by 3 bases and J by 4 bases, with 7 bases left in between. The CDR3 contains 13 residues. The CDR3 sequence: CASSQGPNQPQHF. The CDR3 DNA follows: TGCGCCAGCAGCCAGGGACCAAATCAGCCCCAGCATTTT.

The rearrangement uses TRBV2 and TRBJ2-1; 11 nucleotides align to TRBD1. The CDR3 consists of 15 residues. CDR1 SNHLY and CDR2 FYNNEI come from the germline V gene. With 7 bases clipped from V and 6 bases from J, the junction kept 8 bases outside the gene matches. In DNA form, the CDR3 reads TGTGCCAGCATGAGGACAGGGGGCGTTAGCAATGAGCAGTTCTTC. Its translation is CASMRTGGVSNEQFF.

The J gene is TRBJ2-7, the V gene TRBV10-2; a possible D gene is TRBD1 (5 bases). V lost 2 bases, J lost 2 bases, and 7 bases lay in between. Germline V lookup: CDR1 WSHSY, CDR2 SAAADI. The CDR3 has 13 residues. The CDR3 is CASSEQGTYEQYF. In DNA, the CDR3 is TGCGCCAGCAGTGAGCAGGGTACCTACGAGCAGTACTTC.

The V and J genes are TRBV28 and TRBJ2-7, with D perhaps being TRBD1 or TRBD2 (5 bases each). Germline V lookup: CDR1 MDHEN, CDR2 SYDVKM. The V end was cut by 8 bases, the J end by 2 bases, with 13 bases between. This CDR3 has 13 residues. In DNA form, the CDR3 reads TGTGCCAGCCTAAGGGGACCAACCTACGAGCAGTACTTC. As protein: CASLRGPTYEQYF.

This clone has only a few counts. In DNA form, the CDR3 reads TGTGCCAGCAGTTACTCACCAGGGCTCGAGCAGTACTTC. Encoded protein: CASSYSPGLEQYF. The chain carries TRBV6-5 and TRBJ2-7; D is possibly TRBD1 (5 bases). This CDR3 has 13 amino acids. CDR1 and CDR2 from the germline V gene are MNHEY and SVGAGI. V lost 0 bases and J 6 bases, leaving 9 bases between the germline ends.

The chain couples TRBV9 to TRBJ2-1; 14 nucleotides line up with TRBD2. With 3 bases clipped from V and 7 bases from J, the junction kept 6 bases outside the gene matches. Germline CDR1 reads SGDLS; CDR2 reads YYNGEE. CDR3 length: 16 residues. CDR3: CASSAGTSGGWNEQFF. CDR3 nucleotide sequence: TGTGCCAGCAGCGCCGGGACTAGCGGGGGATGGAATGAGCAGTTCTTC.

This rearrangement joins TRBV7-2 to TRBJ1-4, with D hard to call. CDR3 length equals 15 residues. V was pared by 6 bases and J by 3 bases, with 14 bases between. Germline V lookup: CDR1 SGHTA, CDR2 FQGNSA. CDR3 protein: CASSLSGGPNEKLFF. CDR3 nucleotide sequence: TGTGCCAGCAGTCTTAGTGGTGGTCCTAATGAAAAACTGTTTTTT.

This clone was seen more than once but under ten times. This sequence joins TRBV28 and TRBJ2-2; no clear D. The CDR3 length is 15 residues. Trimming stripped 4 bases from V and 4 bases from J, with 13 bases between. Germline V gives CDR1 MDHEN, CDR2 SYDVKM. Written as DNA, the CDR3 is TGTGCCAGCAGTTATACATACGCGAGCACCGGGGAGCTGTTTTTT. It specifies CASSYTYASTGELFF.

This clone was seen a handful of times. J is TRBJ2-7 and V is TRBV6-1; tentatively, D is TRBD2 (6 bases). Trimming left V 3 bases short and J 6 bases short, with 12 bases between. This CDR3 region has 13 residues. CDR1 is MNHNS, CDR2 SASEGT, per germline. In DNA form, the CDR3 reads TGTGCCAGCAGTGAGATGCGGGGTGGCGAGCAGTACTTC. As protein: CASSEMRGGEQYF.

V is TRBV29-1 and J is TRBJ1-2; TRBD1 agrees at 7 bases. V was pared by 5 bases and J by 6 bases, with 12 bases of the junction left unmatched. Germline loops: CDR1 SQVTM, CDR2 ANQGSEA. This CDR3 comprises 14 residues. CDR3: CSVSDREGFDGYTF. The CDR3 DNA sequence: TGCAGCGTTTCTGACAGGGAGGGTTTTGATGGCTACACCTTC.

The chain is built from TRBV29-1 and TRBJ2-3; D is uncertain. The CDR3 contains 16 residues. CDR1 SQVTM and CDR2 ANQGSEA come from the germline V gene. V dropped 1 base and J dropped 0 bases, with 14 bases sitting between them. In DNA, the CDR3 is TGCAGCGTTGAAGGGCGGCTAAGCACTAGCACAGATACGCAGTATTTT. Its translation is CSVEGRLSTSTDTQYF.

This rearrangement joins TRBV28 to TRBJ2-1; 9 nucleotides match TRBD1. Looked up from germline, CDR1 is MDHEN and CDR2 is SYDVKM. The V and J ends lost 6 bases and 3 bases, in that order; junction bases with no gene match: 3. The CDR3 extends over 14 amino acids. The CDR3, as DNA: TGTGCCAGCAGCATGACAGGGGGCTACAATGAGCAGTTCTTC. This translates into CASSMTGGYNEQFF.